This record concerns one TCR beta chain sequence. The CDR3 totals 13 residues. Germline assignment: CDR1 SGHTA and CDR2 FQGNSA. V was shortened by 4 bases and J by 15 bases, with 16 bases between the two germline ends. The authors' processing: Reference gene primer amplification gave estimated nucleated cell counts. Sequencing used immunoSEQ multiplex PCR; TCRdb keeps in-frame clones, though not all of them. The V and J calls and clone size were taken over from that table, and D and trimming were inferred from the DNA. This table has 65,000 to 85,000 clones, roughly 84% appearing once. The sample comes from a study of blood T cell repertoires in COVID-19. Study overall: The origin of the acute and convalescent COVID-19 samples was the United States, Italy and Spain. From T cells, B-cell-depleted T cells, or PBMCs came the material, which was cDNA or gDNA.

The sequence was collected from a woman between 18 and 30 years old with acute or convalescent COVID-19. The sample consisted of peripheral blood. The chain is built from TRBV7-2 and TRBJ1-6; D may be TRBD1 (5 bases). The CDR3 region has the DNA TGTGCCAGCAGCTATGAATCCGGGGGGGGCCTCCACTTT. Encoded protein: CASSYESGGGLHF. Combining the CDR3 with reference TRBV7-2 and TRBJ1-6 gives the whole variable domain GAGVSQSPSNKVTEKGKDVELRCDPISGHTALYWYRQSLGQGLEFLIYFQGNSAPDKSGLPSDRFSAERTGGSVSTLTIQRTQQEDSAVYLCASSYESGGGLHFGNGTRLTVT.